These 22 T cell receptor beta chains originate from one sample sequenced in a study of molecular identifiers for immune sequencing clone quantification. From the PCR reads, TCRdb called clonotypes with MiXCR, one entry per CDR3 protein. Of 460,000 or so distinct CDR3 sequences listed, about 20% are singletons. The sequencing sample was made of naive CD8+ T cells from blood, with Jurkat cell RNA spiked in. Subset denoted: FACS-sorted CD8+CD4-CCR7+CD45RA+ naive T cells. The receptors were sampled from a human donor in good health. Some libraries in this study had Jurkat cell RNA spiked in.

This clonotype was seen repeatedly, ten times or more. The chain is built from TRBV7-9 and TRBJ2-5, with TRBD2 matching 10 bases. V was pared by 2 bases and J by 2 bases, with 11 bases of the junction left unmatched. The CDR3 is 18 residues long. Germline CDR1 is SEHNR and CDR2 is FQNEAQ (reference sequence). For the CDR3, the DNA is TGTGCCAGCAGCTTATTACGTAGCGGGGGGCAATATCAAGAGACCCAGTACTTC. The encoded protein is CASSLLRSGGQYQETQYF.

This chain uses TRBV2 with TRBJ2-1; 9 bases agree with TRBD2. CDR1 and CDR2 from the germline V gene are SNHLY and FYNNEI. The V gene end was trimmed by 0 bases and the J gene end by 8 bases; junction bases not matched to a gene: 11. CDR3 length equals 17 residues. CDR3 nucleotides: TGTGCCAGCAGTGAAGCGCTTCAACCTAGCGGGGACGATGAGCAGTTCTTC. It is translated as CASSEALQPSGDDEQFF. The full variable domain, completed using reference TRBV2 and TRBJ2-1, is EPEVTQTPSHQVTQMGQEVILRCVPISNHLYFYWYRQILGQKVEFLVSFYNNEISEKSEIFDDQFSVERPDGSNFTLKIRSTKLEDSAMYFCASSEALQPSGDDEQFFGPGTRLTVL.

This clonotype was seen at least ten times. DNA of the CDR3: TGTGCCAGCAGCTCCAGGGGGACCGGGGAGCTGTTTTTT. Its translation is CASSSRGTGELFF. V is TRBV7-9 and J is TRBJ2-2, with 7 bases identical to TRBD1. V was clipped by 4 bases and J by 5 bases; unmatched bases: 1. This CDR3 comprises 13 residues. Germline CDR1 and CDR2: SEHNR and FQNEAQ (reference sequence).

This chain connects TRBV4-2 to TRBJ2-3, with D uncertain. This CDR3 spans 16 amino acids. The germline V gene has CDR1 LGHNA and CDR2 YNFKEQ. With 4 bases removed from V and 0 bases from J, the gap between germline ends came to 14 bases. Here the CDR3 DNA reads TGTGCCAGCAGCCCCCCCTCGGGTCCTAGCACAGATACGCAGTATTTT. Translation gives CASSPPSGPSTDTQYF.

This clonotype was counted between two and nine times. The chain has TRBV2 and TRBJ1-1; D remains ambiguous. There are 15 residues in the CDR3. V lost 0 bases, J lost 2 bases, and 10 bases lay in between. Per germline, CDR1 SNHLY and CDR2 FYNNEI. CDR3 in DNA: TGTGCCAGCAGTGAAGCGTCGGTCCCCAACACTGAAGCTTTCTTT. Protein: CASSEASVPNTEAFF.

This clonotype was picked up one time. This chain connects TRBV19 to TRBJ1-1; 9 bases agree with TRBD1. There are 14 residues in the CDR3. Germline V gene sequence: CDR1 LNHDA, CDR2 SQIVND (reference sequence). After removal of 4 bases from V and 6 bases from J, the junction contained 6 bases not matched to a gene. In DNA form, the CDR3 reads TGTGCCAGTAGTACCGGGACAGGGAAGGCTGAAGCTTTCTTT. It specifies CASSTGTGKAEAFF. Drawing the rest from reference TRBV19 and TRBJ1-1, the complete variable domain is DGGITQSPKYLFRKEGQNVTLSCEQNLNHDAMYWYRQDPGQGLRLIYYSQIVNDFQKGDIAEGYSVSREKKESFPLTVTSAQKNPTAFYLCASSTGTGKAEAFFGQGTRLTVV.

This clonotype was detected a few times. The chain has TRBV5-1 and TRBJ2-3; D unresolved. Trimming left V 1 base short and J 0 bases short, with 12 bases between. Germline CDR1 is SGHRS and CDR2 is YFSETQ. This CDR3 comprises 16 residues. The CDR3 DNA follows: TGCGCCAGCAGCTTGACGAGAAAAAGTAGCACAGATACGCAGTATTTT. This codes for CASSLTRKSSTDTQYF. The full variable domain, with the rest looked up from reference TRBV5-1 and TRBJ2-3, is KAGVTQTPRYLIKTRGQQVTLSCSPISGHRSVSWYQQTPGQGLQFLFEYFSETQRNKGNFPGRFSGRQFSNSRSEMNVSTLELGDSALYLCASSLTRKSSTDTQYFGPGTRLTVL.

In its sample, this clonotype was seen many times. The chain joins TRBV2 to TRBJ2-7; 9 nucleotides agree with TRBD1. The CDR3 loop spans 15 amino acids. Germline CDR1 is SNHLY and CDR2 is FYNNEI. Trimming removed 11 bases from V and 4 bases from J; junction bases left unmatched: 15. The CDR3 sequence: CAGYPGQGLPYEQYF. The CDR3 DNA reads as TGTGCCGGCTACCCTGGACAGGGGTTACCATACGAGCAGTACTTC.

This clonotype was found a few times. The chain couples TRBV29-1 to TRBJ2-1; TRBD2 matches at 7 bases. CDR3 length: 13 amino acids. In germline, CDR1 is SQVTM, CDR2 ANQGSEA. V lost 7 bases and J lost 9; bases outside the gene matches: 12. In DNA, the CDR3 is TGCAGCGCAAGGGGCGGGAGTTATACTGAGCAGTTCTTC. Its translation: CSARGGSYTEQFF.

V and J are TRBV3-1 and TRBJ2-5, with unresolved D. With 0 bases removed from V and 3 bases from J, the gap between germline ends came to 11 bases. The CDR3 consists of 15 residues. Germline V lookup: CDR1 LGHDT, CDR2 YNNKEL (reference sequence). CDR3 amino acids: CASSQDLSRKETQYF. CDR3 nucleotides: TGTGCCAGCAGCCAAGATCTCTCGCGGAAAGAGACCCAGTACTTC.

This clonotype was detected many times. V and J are TRBV4-3 and TRBJ2-3; D assignment may be TRBD1 or TRBD2 (5 bases each). Germline loops: CDR1 LGHNA, CDR2 YSLEER. CDR3 size: 16 residues. With 0 bases removed from V and 14 bases from J, the gap between germline ends came to 24 bases. The CDR3 loop is CASSQDTHSGLRNLYF. CDR3 DNA: TGCGCCAGCAGCCAAGATACCCATTCGGGGCTAAGAAATTTGTATTTT.

This clonotype was detected only a few times. The rearrangement links TRBV9 to TRBJ2-3; maybe TRBD2 (5 bases). Germline-derived CDR1 and CDR2 are SGDLS and YYNGEE. The CDR3 is made up of 12 amino acids. V lost 2 bases, J lost 11 bases, and 12 bases lay in between. In DNA, the CDR3 is TGTGCCAGCAGCGTTCAGGACGGAGGGCAGTATTTT. Translating gives CASSVQDGGQYF. The entire variable domain, with the rest obtained from reference TRBV9 and TRBJ2-3, is as follows: DSGVTQTPKHLITATGQRVTLRCSPRSGDLSVYWYQQSLDQGLQFLIQYYNGEERAKGNILERFSAQQFPDLHSELNLSSLELGDSALYFCASSVQDGGQYFGPGTRLTVL.

This clonotype appeared a single time. This may arise from a read error, as a much more abundant clone is one base away. Written as DNA, the CDR3 is TGTGCCACCAGTGAACCCGGACGGAATGGGCAGTTCTTC. It encodes CATSEPGRNGQFF. The V gene is TRBV24-1, the J gene TRBJ2-1; no definite D call. Germline loops: CDR1 KGHDR, CDR2 SFDVKD. The CDR3 is made up of 13 amino acids.

In its sample, this clonotype was seen a few times. The J gene is TRBJ2-5, the V gene TRBV20-1, with TRBD1 matching 7 bases. J gave up 1 base and V 6 bases, and 14 bases lay outside the gene matches. The CDR3 length is 16 residues. Germline CDR1 reads DFQATT; CDR2 reads SNEGSKA (reference sequence). The CDR3: CSANTPGQIIQETQYF. DNA for the CDR3: TGCAGTGCCAACACACCGGGACAGATAATCCAAGAGACCCAGTACTTC.

This clonotype was counted many times. The chain combines TRBV2 with TRBJ2-7; no clear D. The ends were cut back, 1 base at V and 0 bases at J, with 10 bases in the middle. The CDR3 extends over 15 amino acids. Germline loops: CDR1 SNHLY, CDR2 FYNNEI. This chain's CDR3 is CASSEGHPFSYEQYF. The CDR3 DNA is TGTGCCAGCAGTGAAGGGCACCCGTTCTCCTACGAGCAGTACTTC.

This clonotype was observed a handful of times. At one of its ends the junction is not consistent with the germline gene, which may arise from a read error. The rearrangement links TRBV13 to TRBJ2-2; no reliable D call. The germline CDR1 and CDR2 sequences are PRHDT and FYEKMQ (reference sequence). This CDR3 region has 14 residues. The CDR3 DNA reads TGTGCCAGCAGCCCCGGGTGGAACGCCGGGGAGCTGTTTTTT. This codes for CASSPGWNAGELFF.

This clonotype turned up a few times. The chain joins TRBV2 to TRBJ2-7; 7 bases are a match to TRBD1. The germline V gene encodes CDR1 SNHLY and CDR2 FYNNEI. J gave up 7 bases and V 6 bases, and 18 bases lay outside the gene matches. The CDR3 extends over 16 amino acids. This chain's CDR3 is CASRQVEVRGMGEQYF. The CDR3 DNA reads TGTGCCAGCAGACAAGTGGAGGTCAGGGGGATGGGAGAGCAGTACTTC.

The chain combines TRBV12-3 or TRBV12-4 with TRBJ1-2, with D possibly matching TRBD1 (5 bases). This CDR3 comprises 12 residues. V was clipped by 5 bases and J by 8 bases, with 12 bases between them. Here the CDR3 reads CASSPDSLGYTF. CDR3 in DNA: TGTGCCAGCAGTCCAGACAGCCTCGGCTACACCTTC.

The sample holds many counts of this clonotype. The chain employs TRBV9 and TRBJ1-1; no definite D call. The CDR3 extends over 11 amino acids. Germline V gene sequence: CDR1 SGDLS, CDR2 YYNGEE. V was shortened by 4 bases and J by 6 bases, with 7 bases between the two germline ends. The chain's CDR3 is CASSSGAEAFF. CDR3 coding DNA: TGTGCCAGCAGCTCGGGAGCTGAAGCTTTCTTT.

This rearrangement joins TRBV28 to TRBJ2-1; tentatively, D is TRBD1 or TRBD2 (5 bases each). There are 17 residues in the CDR3. V lost 3 bases to trimming and J lost 2 bases, with 17 bases between them. Germline assignment: CDR1 MDHEN and CDR2 SYDVKM. The CDR3 DNA sequence: TGTGCCAGCAGTTTGAGGGGTCTAACTCTTACCTACAATGAGCAGTTCTTC. It specifies CASSLRGLTLTYNEQFF.

This clonotype was seen a handful of times. The genes are TRBV6-1 and TRBJ2-5; no reliable D call. Germline CDR1 is MNHNS and CDR2 is SASEGT. Trimming took off 4 bases at V and 4 bases at J, with 16 bases between the two ends. This CDR3 has 15 amino acids. CDR3 sequence reads: CASSGPPPRGETQYF. CDR3 nucleotides: TGTGCCAGCAGTGGGCCGCCCCCCAGAGGAGAGACCCAGTACTTC.

In regard to this clonotype: A much larger clone differs by one base, so this may be a read error. V and J are TRBV7-6 and TRBJ1-1, with D perhaps TRBD1 (6 bases). The CDR3 is 15 residues long. CDR1 is SGHVS, CDR2 FNYEAQ, per germline. Deletions cut 2 bases from V and 8 bases from J, with 18 bases between. The DNA for the CDR3 is TGTGCCAGCAGCTTACCTCGGGGGGCCTGGGGCGAAGCTTTCTTT. Protein sequence: CASSLPRGAWGEAFF.